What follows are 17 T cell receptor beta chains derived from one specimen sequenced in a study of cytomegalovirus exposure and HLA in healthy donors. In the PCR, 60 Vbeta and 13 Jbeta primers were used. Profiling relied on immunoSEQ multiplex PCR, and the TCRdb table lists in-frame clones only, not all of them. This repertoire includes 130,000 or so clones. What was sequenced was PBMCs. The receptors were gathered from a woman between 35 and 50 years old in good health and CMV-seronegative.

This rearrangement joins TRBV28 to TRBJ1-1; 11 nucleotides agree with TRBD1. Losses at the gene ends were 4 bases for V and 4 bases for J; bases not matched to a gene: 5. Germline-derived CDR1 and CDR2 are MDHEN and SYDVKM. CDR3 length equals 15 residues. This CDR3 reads CASSSWTGGPTEAFF. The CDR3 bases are TGTGCCAGCAGTTCGTGGACAGGGGGCCCCACTGAAGCTTTCTTT.

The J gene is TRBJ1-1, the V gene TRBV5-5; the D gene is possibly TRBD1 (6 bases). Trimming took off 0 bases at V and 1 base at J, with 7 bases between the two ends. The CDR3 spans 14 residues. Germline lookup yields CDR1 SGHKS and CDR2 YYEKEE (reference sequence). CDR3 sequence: CASSLGGQNTEAFF. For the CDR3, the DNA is TGTGCCAGCAGCTTGGGGGGACAGAACACTGAAGCTTTCTTT.

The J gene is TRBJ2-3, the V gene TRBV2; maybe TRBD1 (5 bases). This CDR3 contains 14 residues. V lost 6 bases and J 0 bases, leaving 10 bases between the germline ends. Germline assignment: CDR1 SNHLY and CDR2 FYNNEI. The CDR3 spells CASRRRDSTDTQYF. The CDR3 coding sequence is TGTGCCAGCAGGCGCAGGGATAGCACAGATACGCAGTATTTT.

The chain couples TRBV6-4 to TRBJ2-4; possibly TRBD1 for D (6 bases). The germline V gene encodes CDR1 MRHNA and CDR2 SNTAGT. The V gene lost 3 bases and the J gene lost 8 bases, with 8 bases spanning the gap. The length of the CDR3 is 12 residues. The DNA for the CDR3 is TGTGCCAGCAGTGAATACAGGGACATTCAGTACTTC. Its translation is CASSEYRDIQYF.

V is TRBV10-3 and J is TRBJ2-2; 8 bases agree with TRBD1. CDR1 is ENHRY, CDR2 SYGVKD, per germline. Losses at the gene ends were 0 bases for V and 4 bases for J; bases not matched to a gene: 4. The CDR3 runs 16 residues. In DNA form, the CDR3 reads TGTGCCATCAGTGAGTCTCAGGGGGCGGTCACCGGGGAGCTGTTTTTT. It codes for CAISESQGAVTGELFF.

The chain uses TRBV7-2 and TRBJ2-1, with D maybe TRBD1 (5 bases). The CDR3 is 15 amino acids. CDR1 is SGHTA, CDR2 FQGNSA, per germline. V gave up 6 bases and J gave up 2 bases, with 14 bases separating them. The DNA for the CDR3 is TGTGCCAGCAGTCCCGCACGGACAACCTACAATGAGCAGTTCTTC. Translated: CASSPARTTYNEQFF.

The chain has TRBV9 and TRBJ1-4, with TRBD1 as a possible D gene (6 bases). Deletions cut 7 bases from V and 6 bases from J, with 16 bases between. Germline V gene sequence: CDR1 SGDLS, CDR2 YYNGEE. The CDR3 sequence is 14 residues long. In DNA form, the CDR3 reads TGTGCCAGCGGCCGGGCAGGGGCCGATGAAAAACTGTTTTTT. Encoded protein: CASGRAGADEKLFF. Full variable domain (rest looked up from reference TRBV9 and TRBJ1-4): DSGVTQTPKHLITATGQRVTLRCSPRSGDLSVYWYQQSLDQGLQFLIQYYNGEERAKGNILERFSAQQFPDLHSELNLSSLELGDSALYFCASGRAGADEKLFFGSGTQLSVL.

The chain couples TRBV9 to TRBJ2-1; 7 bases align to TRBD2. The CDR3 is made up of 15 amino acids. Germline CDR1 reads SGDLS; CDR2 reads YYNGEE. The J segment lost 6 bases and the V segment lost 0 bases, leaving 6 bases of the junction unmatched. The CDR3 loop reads CASSVEPSGVNEQFF. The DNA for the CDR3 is TGTGCCAGCAGCGTAGAGCCCAGCGGGGTCAATGAGCAGTTCTTC.

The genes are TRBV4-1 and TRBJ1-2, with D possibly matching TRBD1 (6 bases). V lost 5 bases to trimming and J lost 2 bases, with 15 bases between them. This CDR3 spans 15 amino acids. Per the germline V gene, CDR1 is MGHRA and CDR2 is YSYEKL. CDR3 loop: CASSDRDTVNYGYTF. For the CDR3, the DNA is TGCGCCAGCAGCGACCGGGACACCGTCAACTATGGCTACACCTTC.

CDR3 in DNA: TGTGCCAGCAGTGGGACAGGAGAGAATTCACCCCTCCACTTT. It is translated as CASSGTGENSPLHF. The V gene is TRBV6-4, the J gene TRBJ1-6; 7 nucleotides align to TRBD1. The CDR3 contains 14 residues. Germline assignment: CDR1 MRHNA and CDR2 SNTAGT. V shed 4 bases and J 7 bases; nucleotides not matched to a gene: 4.

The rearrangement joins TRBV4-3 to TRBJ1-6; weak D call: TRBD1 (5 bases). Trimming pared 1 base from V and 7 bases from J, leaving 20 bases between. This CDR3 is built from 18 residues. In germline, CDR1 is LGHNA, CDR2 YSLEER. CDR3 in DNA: TGCGCCAGCAGCCAAGTGGCCCAGGGTGAGCTTCGGAATTCACCCCTCCACTTT. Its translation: CASSQVAQGELRNSPLHF.

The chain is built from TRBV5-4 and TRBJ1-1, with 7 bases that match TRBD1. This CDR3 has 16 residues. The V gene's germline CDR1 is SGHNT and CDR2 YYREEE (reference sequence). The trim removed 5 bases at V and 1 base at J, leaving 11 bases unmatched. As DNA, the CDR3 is TGTGCCAGCAGTTCGTGGTACAGGGGCTCGAACACTGAAGCTTTCTTT. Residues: CASSSWYRGSNTEAFF. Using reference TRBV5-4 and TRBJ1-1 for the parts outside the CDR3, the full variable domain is ETGVTQSPTHLIKTRGQQVTLRCSSQSGHNTVSWYQQALGQGPQFIFQYYREEENGRGNFPPRFSGLQFPNYSSELNVNALELDDSALYLCASSSWYRGSNTEAFFGQGTRLTVV.

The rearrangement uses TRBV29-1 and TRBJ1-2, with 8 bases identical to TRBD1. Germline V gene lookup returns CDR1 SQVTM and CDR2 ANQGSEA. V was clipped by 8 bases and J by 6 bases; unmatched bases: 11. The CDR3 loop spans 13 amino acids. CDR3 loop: CSSGGQGADGYTF. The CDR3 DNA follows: TGCAGCTCCGGGGGGCAGGGGGCGGATGGCTACACCTTC.

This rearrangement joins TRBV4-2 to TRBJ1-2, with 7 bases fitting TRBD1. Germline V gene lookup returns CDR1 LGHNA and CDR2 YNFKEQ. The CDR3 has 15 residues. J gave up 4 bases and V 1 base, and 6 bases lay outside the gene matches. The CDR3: CASSQAAGGIYGYTF. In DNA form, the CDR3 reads TGTGCCAGCAGCCAAGCGGCAGGGGGTATCTATGGCTACACCTTC.

The CDR3 region is CASGSRGTEAFF. CDR3 nucleotides: TGTGCCAGCGGATCTCGGGGCACTGAAGCTTTCTTT. The V call is TRBV5-4, the J call TRBJ1-1; D not certain. CDR3 length equals 12 residues. V dropped 7 bases and J dropped 4 bases, with 11 bases sitting between them. CDR1 is SGHNT and CDR2 is YYREEE in the germline V gene (reference sequence).

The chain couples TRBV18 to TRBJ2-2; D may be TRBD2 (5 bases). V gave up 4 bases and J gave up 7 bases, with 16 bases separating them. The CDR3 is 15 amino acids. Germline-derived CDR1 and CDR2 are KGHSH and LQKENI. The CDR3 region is CASSQRAPGDGELFF. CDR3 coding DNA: TGTGCCAGCTCACAGAGGGCCCCCGGGGACGGGGAGCTGTTTTTT.

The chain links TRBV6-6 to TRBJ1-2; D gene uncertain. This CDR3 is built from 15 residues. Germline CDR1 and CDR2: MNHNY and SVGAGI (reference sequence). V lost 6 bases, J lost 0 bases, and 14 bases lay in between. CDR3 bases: TGTGCCAGCAGCCGAGCCAGCGATTCTAACTATGGCTACACCTTC. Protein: CASSRASDSNYGYTF.